This T cell receptor (beta chain) was documented in a study of cytomegalovirus exposure and HLA in healthy donors. The study's findings and limits: In a later analysis, CMV-associated beta chains were mostly HLA-associated, it appeared. In a later analysis, HLA-associated beta chains showed higher expansion and lower generation probabilities than comparable chains.

The PCR made use of 60 Vbeta and 13 Jbeta primers. Produced via immunoSEQ multiplex PCR; TCRdb's table is partial and in-frame only. The table includes approximately 80,000 clones, more than 65% detected once. Trimming took 4 bases from V and 4 from J; bases not matched to a gene: 13. Germline V gene data show CDR1 as SGHDT and CDR2 as YYEEEE. The length of the CDR3 is 16 residues. A note on this clone: Antigen unknown.

The donors were healthy bone marrow donors. The TCR originated in a woman aged 40 to 50 in good health and CMV-seropositive. The sequenced sample was PBMCs. The chain combines TRBV5-6 with TRBJ1-1; 7 bases align to TRBD1. This chain's CDR3 is CASSATDLRGVTEAFF. In DNA, the CDR3 is TGTGCCAGCAGCGCGACTGATCTCAGGGGGGTCACTGAAGCTTTCTTT.